This T cell receptor (beta chain) was sequenced in a study of T cells expressing NK-cell markers. Study overall: The TCR beta repertoires were obtained from sorted CD3+CD56+NKG2C+, CD3+CD56+NKG2C- and CD3+CD56-NKG2C+ T cells.

The length of the CDR3 is 14 residues. Each CDR3 protein gets one entry in TCRdb, which reprocessed the 5' RACE reads and gives no DNA. Its table records roughly 380,000 distinct CDR3 sequences. Specimen: blood T cells: a sorted CD56 or NKG2C T cell subset, CD4+ or CD8+ T cells, or bulk PBMC T cells (not recorded which). The chain is built from TRBV12-3 or TRBV12-4 and TRBJ1-1. This clonotype was sampled from a man aged 18-69 years in good health. CDR3 sequence reads: CASSRGTLNTEAFF.